This TCR delta chain was identified in a study of γδ T cells in repeated Plasmodium falciparum infection. Across the whole study: Samples were taken at baseline, before some infections, and 21 days after each. Malian gammadelta TCRs were studied during no-transmission periods and across acute malaria episodes.

TCRdb reapplied CATT to the multiplex PCR reads. The sample lists 53,000 or so delta-chain clones, roughly 2% occurring once. Bulk repertoires came from Vgamma9/Vdelta2+ or Vdelta2-negative gammadelta T cells flow-sorted from PBMC. This clone was counted many times. Its antigen is undetermined. Findings and caveats of the study: One small rural Malian village, predominantly a single ethnic group, supplied the cohort. Compared with Australian children, Malian Vdelta2-negative repertoires seemed more clonal, less diverse, less shared.

The trim removed 2 bases at V and 0 bases at J, leaving 31 bases unmatched. Germline CDR1 reads TSWWSYY; CDR2 reads QGS. The CDR3 has 27 residues. The specimen was gamma-delta T cells from blood. The TCR was taken from a pool of human donors (malaria-infected and uninfected, not separated). The V call is TRDV1, the J call TRDJ2; 12 bases match TRDD3. The CDR3 spells CALGELSSSGGWGIRRLPLTLTAQLFF. DNA for the CDR3: TGTGCTCTTGGGGAATTAAGTTCCTCAGGCGGCTGGGGGATACGTCGTCTTCCCTTAACTTTGACAGCACAACTCTTCTTT.